The clone carrying this T cell receptor (beta chain) was observed many times. Its target is unknown. This sample is drawn from a study of T cells in Graves' hyperthyroidism and ophthalmopathy. Study-wide findings and caveats: Ophthalmopathy onset followed model prediction by a median approximately six months. Most thyroid-expanded clonotypes above 0.001 were also found in blood.

It was RNA transcripts that yielded the amplified TCR beta CDR3 regions. RT-PCR in the first round (using the HTBI primer set) targeted the TCR CDR3. From the multiplex PCR reads, TCRdb called clonotypes with MiXCR, one entry per CDR3 protein. The sample has about 270,000 distinct CDR3 sequences, less than 30% seen once. Sequencing used blood. The source is a man aged 40-55 years with Graves' hyperthyroidism that later progressed to Graves' ophthalmopathy.

The CDR3, as DNA: TGTGCCAGCAGGAGGGGGGGGATTGAAGCTTTCTTT. Protein sequence: CASRRGGIEAFF. The J gene is TRBJ1-1, the V gene TRBV6-5; D might be TRBD1 (6 bases). Per germline, CDR1 MNHEY and CDR2 SVGAGI. The CDR3 is 12 residues long. The ends were cut back, 6 bases at V and 7 bases at J, with 12 bases in the middle.